These T cell receptor beta chains were read from a single sample in a study of blood T cell repertoires in COVID-19. Sequenced by immunoSEQ multiplex PCR; TCRdb stores in-frame clones only, minus some. The repertoire holds tens of thousands of clones, around 87% seen once, with approximately 8% in the top ten. Sequenced: peripheral blood. All receptors derive from a man between 50 and 59 years old with active COVID-19. Both conserved end residues are part of each CDR3.

V gene	J gene	CDR3 protein
TRBV3-1/TRBV3-2	TRBJ1-4	CASSQRHSPNEKLFF
TRBV19	TRBJ2-2	CATDSESGRTTGELFF
TRBV6-6	TRBJ1-5	CASSQTPSTGTSGNQPQHF
TRBV5-1	TRBJ2-1	CASRDSTYNEQFF
TRBV28	TRBJ2-5	CASSLYRGGNQETQYF
TRBV6-5	TRBJ2-7	CASSFPAQGTYEQYF
TRBV5-4	TRBJ2-2	CASSQAGVYTGELFF
TRBV5-1	TRBJ2-1	CASSLASSGAYNEQFF
TRBV9	TRBJ1-2	CASSAPRGGRGYTF
TRBV5-1	TRBJ1-1	CASSFEGRGGNTEAFF
TRBV20-1	TRBJ1-1	CSASIGGRGTEAFF
TRBV6-1	TRBJ2-2	CASSEAIGRSAGELFF
TRBV14	TRBJ1-1	CASSQVQGLRVGTEAFF
TRBV7-9	TRBJ2-3	CASSVKTGTDTQYF
TRBV5-4	TRBJ2-6	CASEDKAVSGANVLTF
TRBV9	TRBJ2-7	CASSVAGLPLDEQYF
TRBV29-1	TRBJ1-6	CSVGQSLNSPLHF
TRBV19	TRBJ2-1	CASSIWRGGSSYNEQFF
TRBV4-1	TRBJ2-3	CASSHDGGQGSLRADTQYF
TRBV14	TRBJ2-1	CASSQDELASSYNEQFF
TRBV28	TRBJ1-5	CASSADRAAQPQHF
TRBV28	TRBJ2-1	CASSRLAGRNNEQFF
TRBV19	TRBJ2-7	CASSMRTDSYEQYF
TRBV11-2	TRBJ2-2	CASSLDQGPGELFF
TRBV27	TRBJ2-5	CASSAQGQETQYF
TRBV2	TRBJ2-7	CASGGAEGIVYEQYF
TRBV11-3	TRBJ2-7	CASSLTGSSYEQYF
TRBV7-6	TRBJ2-5	CASSPTGETQYF
TRBV30	TRBJ1-1	CAWGEVGKYTEAFF
TRBV4-1	TRBJ2-7	CASSQVVESSYEQYF
TRBV27	TRBJ2-7	CASSSLPRTGGVYEQYF
TRBV7-2	TRBJ2-1	CASSLVYLASGVNEQFF
TRBV28	TRBJ1-2	CASSKTIQGRAYGYTF
TRBV27	TRBJ2-7	CASSLVPAGAYEQYF
TRBV5-5	TRBJ2-7	CASSLSARDEQYF
TRBV10-3	TRBJ1-3	CAIGAEGNTIYF
TRBV7-2	TRBJ2-7	CASSSQEGPAYEQYF
TRBV7-9	TRBJ1-2	CASSRVPTGQNYGYTF
TRBV28	TRBJ1-2	CASSGPGQKMMYYGYTF
TRBV19	TRBJ1-1	CASSIDEVEAFF
TRBV19	TRBJ1-1	CASRLRPGQTEAFF
TRBV7-9	TRBJ2-7	CASSFGTGDYEQYF
TRBV11-2	TRBJ1-2	CASSLVVEWNYGYTF
TRBV19	TRBJ1-2	CASSVARGAGGYTF
TRBV11-3	TRBJ1-1	CASSFQGNTEAFF
TRBV13	TRBJ2-7	CASGPRGISFHEQYF
TRBV11-2	TRBJ2-3	CASSSGAHRSGRTDTQYF
TRBV2	TRBJ2-2	CASSDLEGAPDTGELFF
TRBV27	TRBJ2-7	CASSSLHSLSYEQYF
TRBV11-2	TRBJ2-2	CASSRRSGGPTGELFF
TRBV28	TRBJ1-3	CASSLGVVSSGNTIYF